These T cell receptor beta chains were read from a single sample in a study of cytomegalovirus exposure and HLA in healthy donors. Sequencing was performed with immunoSEQ multiplex PCR; in TCRdb, only in-frame clones are kept and a portion is missing. This sample has around 130,000 clones; around 66% occur once, and the top ten carry approximately 8.5%. What was sequenced was PBMCs. The origin of the receptors is a woman aged 40 to 55 in good health and CMV-seropositive. Both conserved end residues are part of each CDR3. The D gene is left open where the match is weak. Rows may omit the clone size; those that give it use once, few, many or a size class.

d_call: TRBD2; v_call: TRBV7-2; clone_size: .; j_call: TRBJ2-5; cdr3_aa: CASSLTSLVAGSKETQYF; cdr3_nt: TGTGCCAGCAGCTTAACTTCCCTGGTAGCGGGTTCGAAAGAGACCCAGTACTTC
d_call: .; v_call: TRBV11-3; clone_size: .; j_call: TRBJ1-3; cdr3_aa: CASSLPGNGNTIYF; cdr3_nt: TGTGCCAGCAGCCTCCCGGGGAACGGAAACACCATATATTTT
d_call: .; v_call: TRBV5-6; clone_size: few; j_call: TRBJ1-4; cdr3_aa: CASSLGSGGVSTKLFF; cdr3_nt: TGTGCCAGCAGCTTGGGATCGGGAGGGGTATCGACGAAACTGTTTTTT
d_call: .; v_call: TRBV21-1; clone_size: few; j_call: TRBJ2-7; cdr3_aa: CASSKARGGLTYEQYF; cdr3_nt: TGTGCCAGCAGCAAAGCGAGAGGCGGGCTAACCTACGAGCAGTACTTC
d_call: .; v_call: TRBV11-2; clone_size: .; j_call: TRBJ2-7; cdr3_aa: CASSLEYYEQYF; cdr3_nt: TGTGCCAGCAGCTTAGAATACTACGAGCAGTACTTC
d_call: TRBD1; v_call: TRBV18; clone_size: .; j_call: TRBJ1-5; cdr3_aa: CASSPGGGTGGNQPQHF; cdr3_nt: TGTGCCAGCTCACCAGGAGGGGGGACAGGGGGCAATCAGCCCCAGCATTTT
d_call: .; v_call: TRBV7-9; clone_size: .; j_call: TRBJ2-5; cdr3_aa: CSSSSPGLQRETQYF; cdr3_nt: TGTTCCAGCAGCTCCCCGGGACTTCAAAGAGAGACCCAGTACTTC
d_call: TRBD2; v_call: TRBV7-6; clone_size: .; j_call: TRBJ2-7; cdr3_aa: CASSPSPGRGSYEQYF; cdr3_nt: TGTGCCAGCAGCCCTAGTCCAGGGAGGGGTTCCTACGAGCAGTACTTC
d_call: .; v_call: TRBV6-1; clone_size: .; j_call: TRBJ1-4; cdr3_aa: CASSRGTNEKLFF; cdr3_nt: TGTGCCAGCAGTAGGGGGACTAATGAAAAACTGTTTTTT
d_call: TRBD1; v_call: TRBV27; clone_size: .; j_call: TRBJ1-2; cdr3_aa: CASSLSTGSWRYTF; cdr3_nt: TGTGCCAGCAGTTTATCGACAGGGAGTTGGCGCTACACCTTC
d_call: .; v_call: TRBV2; clone_size: .; j_call: TRBJ2-5; cdr3_aa: CASSDRGGETQYF; cdr3_nt: TGTGCCAGCAGTGACAGGGGCGGAGAGACCCAGTACTTC
d_call: .; v_call: TRBV5-4; clone_size: few; j_call: TRBJ1-1; cdr3_aa: CASSLDRARRAFF; cdr3_nt: TGTGCCAGCAGCTTGGACAGGGCCCGGAGGGCTTTCTTT
d_call: TRBD1; v_call: TRBV19; clone_size: .; j_call: TRBJ1-1; cdr3_aa: CATRDRRTEAFF; cdr3_nt: TGTGCCACTCGGGACAGGAGAACTGAAGCTTTCTTT
d_call: .; v_call: TRBV5-1; clone_size: .; j_call: TRBJ2-6; cdr3_aa: CASSFTPGEANVLTF; cdr3_nt: TGCGCCAGCAGCTTTACTCCGGGAGAGGCCAACGTCCTGACTTTC
d_call: .; v_call: TRBV11-3; clone_size: once; j_call: TRBJ2-1; cdr3_aa: CASSPTPGAGKGYDEQFF; cdr3_nt: TGTGCCAGCAGCCCCACCCCGGGAGCGGGCAAGGGCTATGATGAGCAGTTCTTC
d_call: .; v_call: TRBV7-3; clone_size: .; j_call: TRBJ1-1; cdr3_aa: CASSFSGDTEAFF; cdr3_nt: TGTGCCAGCAGCTTCTCCGGGGATACTGAAGCTTTCTTT
d_call: .; v_call: TRBV19; clone_size: .; j_call: TRBJ1-2; cdr3_aa: CAGKKQGLGGYTF; cdr3_nt: TGTGCCGGAAAAAAACAGGGTCTCGGCGGCTACACCTTC
d_call: TRBD2; v_call: TRBV5-1; clone_size: .; j_call: TRBJ2-7; cdr3_aa: CASKGLADSYEQYF; cdr3_nt: TGCGCCAGCAAAGGACTAGCGGATTCCTACGAGCAGTACTTC
d_call: .; v_call: TRBV7-9; clone_size: once; j_call: TRBJ2-7; cdr3_aa: CASSLGENYEQYF; cdr3_nt: TGTGCCAGCAGTCTAGGGGAAAACTACGAGCAGTACTTC
d_call: TRBD2; v_call: TRBV19; clone_size: .; j_call: TRBJ2-1; cdr3_aa: CASKVPSGLNEQFF; cdr3_nt: TGTGCCAGTAAGGTGCCTAGCGGGTTGAATGAGCAGTTCTTC
d_call: TRBD2; v_call: TRBV18; clone_size: .; j_call: TRBJ2-5; cdr3_aa: CASSWIPIAGQETQYF; cdr3_nt: TGTGCCAGCTCATGGATACCCATAGCGGGGCAAGAGACCCAGTACTTC
d_call: TRBD2; v_call: TRBV6-1; clone_size: .; j_call: TRBJ2-2; cdr3_aa: CASSEVEGSGALSTGELFF; cdr3_nt: TGTGCCAGCAGTGAAGTAGAAGGGAGCGGGGCCCTTAGCACCGGGGAGCTGTTTTTT
d_call: .; v_call: TRBV29-1; clone_size: .; j_call: TRBJ1-1; cdr3_aa: CSVRPRGTEAFF; cdr3_nt: TGCAGCGTACGACCGAGAGGGACTGAAGCTTTCTTT
d_call: .; v_call: TRBV30; clone_size: .; j_call: TRBJ1-1; cdr3_aa: CAWSVPGRGTEAFF; cdr3_nt: TGTGCCTGGAGTGTACCCGGGAGAGGCACTGAAGCTTTCTTT
d_call: TRBD1; v_call: TRBV29-1; clone_size: few; j_call: TRBJ2-7; cdr3_aa: CSVPGGSYEQYF; cdr3_nt: TGCAGCGTCCCAGGGGGCTCCTACGAGCAGTACTTC
d_call: .; v_call: TRBV11-2; clone_size: .; j_call: TRBJ2-3; cdr3_aa: CASSQRETQYF; cdr3_nt: TGTGCCAGCAGCCAAAGAGAGACGCAGTATTTT
d_call: .; v_call: TRBV4-1; clone_size: .; j_call: TRBJ1-5; cdr3_aa: CASSQEVGGQPQHF; cdr3_nt: TGCGCCAGCAGCCAAGAAGTTGGGGGCCAGCCCCAGCATTTT
d_call: TRBD1; v_call: TRBV5-1; clone_size: .; j_call: TRBJ2-7; cdr3_aa: CASSLDWSWTGGSNEQYF; cdr3_nt: TGCGCCAGCAGCTTGGACTGGTCGTGGACAGGGGGCTCGAACGAGCAGTACTTC
d_call: .; v_call: TRBV18; clone_size: .; j_call: TRBJ1-3; cdr3_aa: CASSPEEGNTIYF; cdr3_nt: TGTGCCAGCTCACCAGAGGAGGGAAACACCATATATTTT
d_call: TRBD2; v_call: TRBV7-9; clone_size: few; j_call: TRBJ2-1; cdr3_aa: CASSPSGLPSASEQFF; cdr3_nt: TGTGCCAGCAGCCCTAGCGGCTTGCCCTCTGCAAGTGAGCAGTTCTTC
d_call: TRBD2; v_call: TRBV6-1; clone_size: .; j_call: TRBJ2-7; cdr3_aa: CASTGTSDSYEQYF; cdr3_nt: TGTGCCAGCACCGGGACTAGCGATTCCTACGAGCAGTACTTC
d_call: .; v_call: TRBV4-1; clone_size: .; j_call: TRBJ1-5; cdr3_aa: CASSHSGLSNQPQHF; cdr3_nt: TGCGCCAGCAGCCATAGCGGACTTTCGAATCAGCCCCAGCATTTT
d_call: TRBD1; v_call: TRBV18; clone_size: .; j_call: TRBJ1-2; cdr3_aa: CASQQGLGNYGYTF; cdr3_nt: TGTGCCAGCCAACAGGGGCTAGGGAACTATGGCTACACCTTC
d_call: TRBD2; v_call: TRBV27; clone_size: few; j_call: TRBJ2-1; cdr3_aa: CASSFVGGPFNEQFF; cdr3_nt: TGTGCCAGCAGTTTTGTGGGAGGGCCATTCAATGAGCAGTTCTTC
d_call: .; v_call: TRBV29-1; clone_size: .; j_call: TRBJ2-3; cdr3_aa: CSTRDISTDTQYF; cdr3_nt: TGCAGCACTAGGGACATTAGCACAGATACGCAGTATTTT
d_call: TRBD2; v_call: TRBV7-3; clone_size: few; j_call: TRBJ2-5; cdr3_aa: CASSLSSGMGETQYF; cdr3_nt: TGTGCCAGCAGCTTAAGTAGCGGGATGGGGGAGACCCAGTACTTC
d_call: .; v_call: TRBV7-7; clone_size: once; j_call: TRBJ2-5; cdr3_aa: CASSLGAGETQYF; cdr3_nt: TGTGCTAGCAGCTTAGGGGCGGGTGAGACCCAGTACTTC
d_call: .; v_call: TRBV11-1; clone_size: .; j_call: TRBJ2-7; cdr3_aa: CASSLGGGTYEQYF; cdr3_nt: TGTGCCAGCAGTCTGGGGGGAGGCACCTACGAGCAGTACTTC
d_call: .; v_call: TRBV9; clone_size: .; j_call: TRBJ2-3; cdr3_aa: CASSPGGSGLTTDTQYF; cdr3_nt: TGTGCCAGCAGCCCCGGGGGTTCGGGACTTACCACAGATACGCAGTATTTT
d_call: .; v_call: TRBV6-5; clone_size: .; j_call: TRBJ2-7; cdr3_aa: CASSPLGSSYEQYF; cdr3_nt: TGTGCCAGCAGCCCACTTGGTTCCTCCTACGAGCAGTACTTC
d_call: .; v_call: TRBV7-9; clone_size: .; j_call: TRBJ1-1; cdr3_aa: CASSSLGGAVAFF; cdr3_nt: TGTGCCAGCAGCTCTCTGGGGGGGGCCGTGGCTTTCTTT
d_call: TRBD1; v_call: TRBV10-1; clone_size: .; j_call: TRBJ1-5; cdr3_aa: CASKAGTGTQPQHF; cdr3_nt: TGCGCCAGCAAGGCTGGGACAGGGACTCAGCCCCAGCATTTT
d_call: TRBD1; v_call: TRBV5-4; clone_size: .; j_call: TRBJ2-5; cdr3_aa: CASSPGTAQETQYF; cdr3_nt: TGTGCCAGCAGCCCCGGGACAGCACAAGAGACCCAGTACTTC
d_call: TRBD2; v_call: TRBV5-6; clone_size: few; j_call: TRBJ2-5; cdr3_aa: CASSLASGRETQYF; cdr3_nt: TGTGCCAGCAGCTTGGCTAGCGGGAGGGAGACCCAGTACTTC
d_call: TRBD1; v_call: TRBV28; clone_size: .; j_call: TRBJ1-1; cdr3_aa: CASSKTGVMNTEAFF; cdr3_nt: TGTGCCAGCAGCAAGACAGGGGTCATGAACACTGAAGCTTTCTTT
d_call: TRBD1; v_call: TRBV2; clone_size: .; j_call: TRBJ1-5; cdr3_aa: CASSMRDRGPQPQHF; cdr3_nt: TGTGCCAGCAGCATGCGGGACAGGGGCCCTCAGCCCCAGCATTTT
d_call: TRBD1; v_call: TRBV18; clone_size: .; j_call: TRBJ2-7; cdr3_aa: CASSRTGGNEQYF; cdr3_nt: TGTGCCAGCTCGAGGACAGGGGGGAACGAGCAGTACTTC
d_call: TRBD2; v_call: TRBV14; clone_size: once; j_call: TRBJ2-1; cdr3_aa: CASSPGSGYYNEQFF; cdr3_nt: TGTGCCAGCAGTCCTGGTAGCGGGTACTACAATGAGCAGTTCTTC
d_call: TRBD2; v_call: TRBV6-6; clone_size: .; j_call: TRBJ2-7; cdr3_aa: CASRGAGSSSYEQYF; cdr3_nt: TGTGCCAGCAGGGGAGCGGGGTCGAGCTCCTACGAGCAGTACTTC